A single sample is the source of the 2 T cell receptor beta chains below, sequenced in a study of T cell responses to AZD1222 COVID-19 vaccine. Profiled with immunoSEQ multiplex PCR; TCRdb holds only in-frame clones, not every one. The table shows about 130,000 clones, with over 75% occurring only once. The material sequenced was peripheral blood, taken on day 0 of AZD1222 vaccination. These receptors originate from an adult in good health.

The gene calls are TRBV5-1 and TRBJ1-3, with D possibly matching TRBD1 (6 bases). Germline V gene sequence: CDR1 SGHRS, CDR2 YFSETQ. Between the trimmed V and J ends, which lost 0 bases and 0 bases, there was a span of 13 bases. CDR3 length equals 17 residues. The CDR3 DNA sequence: TGCGCCAGCAGCTTGGGGGGGCAGCCGAGCTCTGGAAACACCATATATTTT. Protein product: CASSLGGQPSSGNTIYF. Full variable domain (remainder filled in from reference TRBV5-1 and TRBJ1-3): KAGVTQTPRYLIKTRGQQVTLSCSPISGHRSVSWYQQTPGQGLQFLFEYFSETQRNKGNFPGRFSGRQFSNSRSEMNVSTLELGDSALYLCASSLGGQPSSGNTIYFGEGSWLTVV.

The V and J genes are TRBV5-1 and TRBJ2-1; a weak D match, TRBD1 (5 bases). CDR3 length: 19 amino acids. The V gene lost 1 base and the J gene lost 4 bases, with 24 bases spanning the gap. Germline values: CDR1 SGHRS, CDR2 YFSETQ. CDR3 coding DNA: TGCGCCAGCAGCTTGAGTTTGGGGCGTATAGTACAAAGGTACAATGAGCAGTTCTTC. Its translation: CASSLSLGRIVQRYNEQFF.